The following is a TCR beta chain sequence with its context. The V gene lost 9 bases and the J gene lost 0 bases, with 10 bases spanning the gap. Germline V lookup: CDR1 LNHDA, CDR2 SQIVND (reference sequence). This CDR3 has 13 residues. The source of the sample is a study of CD8+CD57+ T cells in acquired aplastic anemia. Both TCR beta VDJ combination and CDR3 sequence profiling were carried out. Genomic DNA was the template for this profiling. TCRdb reanalysed the reads using MiXCR and keeps one entry per CDR3 protein. The data contain 150,000 or so distinct CDR3 sequences, 55% to 70% of them seen just once; the ten biggest clones take up over 40%.

Sequenced: sorted CD4+, CD8+, or CD8+CD57+ T cells (not recorded which) from PBMCs. The TCR sequence derives from a human donor in good health. The chain employs TRBV19 and TRBJ2-3; the D gene could be TRBD1 or TRBD2 (5 bases each). The CDR3 spells CASRWDSTDTQYF. The CDR3 nucleotides read TGTGCCAGCAGATGGGACAGCACAGATACGCAGTATTTT.